This T cell receptor beta chain emerged from a study of cytomegalovirus exposure and HLA in healthy donors. Turning to the study itself: Just over 80% of 398 genotyped donors fell in the Caucasian-associated ancestry cluster.

Of note for this clone: The antigen remains undetermined. The junction and the germline gene differ at one end; a read error may be behind it. Other DNA sequences in the same sample also yield this CDR3.

CDR1 and CDR2 from the germline V gene are LNHNV and YYDKDF (reference sequence). There are 13 residues in the CDR3. Study-wide results and caveats: Researchers catalogued about 150 TCR beta chains as cytomegalovirus-associated.

This PCR relied on a set of 60 Vbeta primers and 13 Jbeta primers. Profiling relied on immunoSEQ multiplex PCR, and the TCRdb table lists in-frame clones only, not all of them. This table has 100,000 to 150,000 clones, about two thirds appearing once. The TCR originated in a man aged 50 or older in good health and CMV-seropositive. The sequenced sample consisted of PBMCs. The J gene is TRBJ1-1, the V gene TRBV15; perhaps TRBD1 as D (5 bases). CDR3 residues: CATSRARGTEAFF. CDR3 in DNA: TGTGCCACCAGCAGGGCAAGGGGTACTGAGGCTTTCTTT.